A single T cell receptor beta chain is shown here with its context. The antigen remains unidentified. The entry originates in a study of cytomegalovirus exposure and HLA in healthy donors. Study as a whole: The roughly 100 million unique TCR beta sequences, from some 170 million T cells, were found by an earlier analysis. Study findings and constraints: While the bulk of TCR sequences proved rare, some public TCRs turned up in many donors. TCR beta sequences reportedly predicted most subjects' HLA-A and HLA-B alleles accurately. When analyzed later, a missense DCLRE1C variant was found to be linked to TCR beta V- and J-gene trimming.

The trim removed 5 bases at V and 8 bases at J, leaving 11 bases unmatched. Germline loops: CDR1 LNHDA, CDR2 SQIVND (reference sequence). The CDR3 runs 14 residues. The PCR had 60 Vbeta and 13 Jbeta primers. Clones were sequenced by immunoSEQ multiplex PCR, and TCRdb holds only the in-frame ones, with some missing. Of about 120,000 clones in the sample, about 80% were seen once. The origin of this receptor is a woman aged 35 to 49 in good health and CMV-seropositive. V and J are TRBV19 and TRBJ1-2, with TRBD1 identical over 7 bases. Sequences were obtained from PBMCs. The chain's CDR3 is CASSGTAGMGGYTF. The CDR3 bases are TGTGCCAGTAGTGGGACAGCAGGAATGGGCGGCTACACCTTC.